The entry that follows covers one T cell receptor (beta chain) sequence. This record comes from a study of CD8+CD57+ T cells in acquired aplastic anemia. Only patients with CD8+CD57+ cell expansion on flow cytometry were chosen for sequencing. Genomic DNA, serving as template, underwent TCR beta VDJ and CDR3 profiling. TCRdb fed the reads into MiXCR, producing one record per CDR3 protein. The top ten clones hold 0.82% of a sample with roughly 500,000 distinct CDR3 sequences, around 33% of them seen once. The clonotype originates from a human donor with aplastic anemia. The sample comprised sorted CD4+, CD8+, or CD8+CD57+ T cells (not recorded which) from PBMCs.

CDR3 protein: CSARETTGAGNTIYF. CDR3 nucleotide sequence: TGCAGTGCTAGAGAGACCACAGGGGCTGGAAACACCATATATTTT. The chain combines TRBV20-1 with TRBJ1-3, with 7 nucleotides matching TRBD1. CDR3 length: 15 amino acids. Germline V lookup: CDR1 DFQATT, CDR2 SNEGSKA (reference sequence). Trimming took 0 bases from V and 2 from J; bases not matched to a gene: 4.